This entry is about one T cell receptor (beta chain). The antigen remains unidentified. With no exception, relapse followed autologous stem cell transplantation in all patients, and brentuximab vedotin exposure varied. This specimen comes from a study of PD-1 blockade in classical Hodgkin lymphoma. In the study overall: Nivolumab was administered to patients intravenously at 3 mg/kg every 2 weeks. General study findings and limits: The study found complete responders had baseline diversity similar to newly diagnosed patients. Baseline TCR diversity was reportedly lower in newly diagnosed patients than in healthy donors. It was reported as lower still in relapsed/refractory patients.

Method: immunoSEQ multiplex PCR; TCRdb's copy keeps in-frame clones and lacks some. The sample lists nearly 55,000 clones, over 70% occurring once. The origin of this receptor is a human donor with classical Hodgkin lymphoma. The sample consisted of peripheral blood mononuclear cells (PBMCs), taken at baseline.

CDR3 residues: CASSGRKGTDTQYF. The CDR3 DNA is TGCGCCAGCAGTGGAAGGAAGGGCACAGATACGCAGTATTTT. The chain employs TRBV10-1 and TRBJ2-3; D unresolved. The CDR3 is 14 residues long. The V gene's germline CDR1 is WNHNN and CDR2 SYGVQD (reference sequence). V was shortened by 4 bases and J by 1 base, with 9 bases between the two germline ends.